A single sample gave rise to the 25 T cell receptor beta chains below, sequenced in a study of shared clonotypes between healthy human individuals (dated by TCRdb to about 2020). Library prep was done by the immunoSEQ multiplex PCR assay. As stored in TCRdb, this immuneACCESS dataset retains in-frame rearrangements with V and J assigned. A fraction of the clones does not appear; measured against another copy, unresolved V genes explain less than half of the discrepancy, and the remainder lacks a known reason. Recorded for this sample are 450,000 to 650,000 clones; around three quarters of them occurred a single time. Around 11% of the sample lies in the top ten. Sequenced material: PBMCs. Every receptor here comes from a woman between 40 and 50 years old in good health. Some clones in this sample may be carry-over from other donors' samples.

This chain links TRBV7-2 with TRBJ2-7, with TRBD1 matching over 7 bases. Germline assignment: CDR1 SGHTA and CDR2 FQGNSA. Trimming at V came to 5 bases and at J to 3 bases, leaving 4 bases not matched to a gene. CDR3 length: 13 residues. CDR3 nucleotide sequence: TGTGCCAGCAGCCGGGACAGATACTACGAGCAGTACTTC. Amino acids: CASSRDRYYEQYF.

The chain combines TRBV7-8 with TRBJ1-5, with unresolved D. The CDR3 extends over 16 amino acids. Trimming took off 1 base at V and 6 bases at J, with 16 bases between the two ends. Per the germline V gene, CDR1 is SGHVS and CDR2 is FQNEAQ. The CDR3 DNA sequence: TGTGCCAGCAGCTTAGTAGGTCAGACGGGAGGTCAGCCCCAGCATTTT. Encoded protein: CASSLVGQTGGQPQHF.

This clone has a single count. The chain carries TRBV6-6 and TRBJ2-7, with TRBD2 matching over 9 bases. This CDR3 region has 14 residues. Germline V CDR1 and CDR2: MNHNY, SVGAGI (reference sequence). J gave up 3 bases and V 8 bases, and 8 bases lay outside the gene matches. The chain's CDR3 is CASGGGLAFYEQYF. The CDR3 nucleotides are TGTGCCAGCGGGGGGGGACTAGCTTTCTACGAGCAGTACTTC.

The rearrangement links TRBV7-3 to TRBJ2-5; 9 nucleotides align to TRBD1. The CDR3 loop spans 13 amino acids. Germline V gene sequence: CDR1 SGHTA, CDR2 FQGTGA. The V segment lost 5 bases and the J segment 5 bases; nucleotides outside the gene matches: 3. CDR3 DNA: TGTGCCAGCAGCGCGACAGGGGGGGAGACCCAGTACTTC. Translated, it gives CASSATGGETQYF. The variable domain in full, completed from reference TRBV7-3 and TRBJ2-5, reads GAGVSQTPSNKVTEKGKYVELRCDPISGHTALYWYRQSLGQGPEFLIYFQGTGAADDSGLPNDRFFAVRPEGSVSTLKIQRTERGDSAVYLCASSATGGETQYFGPGTRLLVL.

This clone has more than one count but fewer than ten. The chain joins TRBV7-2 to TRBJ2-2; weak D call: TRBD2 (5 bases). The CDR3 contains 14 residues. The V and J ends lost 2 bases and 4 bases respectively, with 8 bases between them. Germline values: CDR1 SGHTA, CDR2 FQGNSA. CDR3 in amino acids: CASSLLATTGELFF. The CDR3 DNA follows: TGTGCCAGCAGCTTACTAGCTACCACCGGGGAGCTGTTTTTT. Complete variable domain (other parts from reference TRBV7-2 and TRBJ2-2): GAGVSQSPSNKVTEKGKDVELRCDPISGHTALYWYRQSLGQGLEFLIYFQGNSAPDKSGLPSDRFSAERTGGSVSTLTIQRTQQEDSAVYLCASSLLATTGELFFGEGSRLTVL.

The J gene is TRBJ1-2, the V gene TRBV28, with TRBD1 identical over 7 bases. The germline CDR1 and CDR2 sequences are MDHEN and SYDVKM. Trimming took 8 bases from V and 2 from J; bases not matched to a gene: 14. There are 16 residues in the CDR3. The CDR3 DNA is TGTGCCAGCTCCTGGGGCAGGGGGAGTACGAACTATGGCTACACCTTC. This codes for CASSWGRGSTNYGYTF.

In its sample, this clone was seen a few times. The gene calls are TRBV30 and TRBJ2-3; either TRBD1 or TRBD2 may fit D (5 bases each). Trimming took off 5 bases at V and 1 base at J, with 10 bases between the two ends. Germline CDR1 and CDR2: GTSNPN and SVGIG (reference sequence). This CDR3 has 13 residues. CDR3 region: CAWARGGTDTQYF. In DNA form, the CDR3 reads TGTGCCTGGGCCAGAGGGGGCACAGATACGCAGTATTTT.

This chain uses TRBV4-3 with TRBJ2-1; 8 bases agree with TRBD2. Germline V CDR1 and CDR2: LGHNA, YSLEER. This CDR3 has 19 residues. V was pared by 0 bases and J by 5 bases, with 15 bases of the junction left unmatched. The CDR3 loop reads CASSQEWIAGLGPDNEQFF. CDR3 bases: TGCGCCAGCAGCCAAGAGTGGATAGCGGGATTGGGTCCCGACAATGAGCAGTTCTTC.

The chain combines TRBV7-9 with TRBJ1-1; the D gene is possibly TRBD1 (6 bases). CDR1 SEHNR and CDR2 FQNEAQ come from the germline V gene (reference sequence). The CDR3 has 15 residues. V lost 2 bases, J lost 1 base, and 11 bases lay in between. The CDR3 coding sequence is TGTGCCAGCAGCTTAATGTCAGGGGCGAACACTGAAGCTTTCTTT. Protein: CASSLMSGANTEAFF.

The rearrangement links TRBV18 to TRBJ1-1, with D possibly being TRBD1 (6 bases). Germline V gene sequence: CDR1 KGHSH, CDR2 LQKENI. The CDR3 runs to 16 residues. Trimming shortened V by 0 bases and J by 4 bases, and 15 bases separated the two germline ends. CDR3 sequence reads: CASSPPAGGAGTEAFF. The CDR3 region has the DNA TGTGCCAGCTCACCACCGGCCGGGGGCGCAGGCACTGAAGCTTTCTTT.

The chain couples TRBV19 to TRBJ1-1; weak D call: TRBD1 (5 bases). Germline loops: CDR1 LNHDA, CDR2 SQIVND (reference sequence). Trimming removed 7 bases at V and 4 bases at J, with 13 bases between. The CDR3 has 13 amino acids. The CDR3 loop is CASTSLRGTEAFF. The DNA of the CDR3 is TGTGCCAGTACCTCCTTGAGGGGCACTGAAGCTTTCTTT.

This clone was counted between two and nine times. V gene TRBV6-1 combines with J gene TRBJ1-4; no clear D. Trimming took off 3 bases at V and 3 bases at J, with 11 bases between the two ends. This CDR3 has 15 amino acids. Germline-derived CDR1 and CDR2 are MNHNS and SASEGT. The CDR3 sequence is CASSDGRTPNEKLFF. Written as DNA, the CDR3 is TGTGCCAGCAGTGACGGACGGACCCCTAATGAAAAACTGTTTTTT.

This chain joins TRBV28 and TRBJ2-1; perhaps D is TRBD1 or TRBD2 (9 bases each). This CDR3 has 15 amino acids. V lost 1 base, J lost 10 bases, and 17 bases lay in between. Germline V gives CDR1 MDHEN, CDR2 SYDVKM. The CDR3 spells CASSLFASGTGEQFF. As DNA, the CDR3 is TGTGCCAGCAGTTTATTCGCTAGCGGGACAGGGGAGCAGTTCTTC.

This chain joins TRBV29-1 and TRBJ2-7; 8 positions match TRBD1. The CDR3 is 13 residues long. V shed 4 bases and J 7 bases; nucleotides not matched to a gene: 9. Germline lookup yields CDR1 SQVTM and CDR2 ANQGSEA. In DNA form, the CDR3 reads TGCAGCGTTGCAGGACAGGGCTTGCAAGAGCAGTACTTC. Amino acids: CSVAGQGLQEQYF.

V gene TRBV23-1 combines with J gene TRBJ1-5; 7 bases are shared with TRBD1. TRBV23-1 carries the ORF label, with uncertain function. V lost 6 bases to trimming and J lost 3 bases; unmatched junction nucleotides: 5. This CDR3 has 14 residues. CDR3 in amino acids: CASRRDSDNQPQHF. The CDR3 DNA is TGCGCCAGCAGACGGGACAGTGACAATCAGCCCCAGCATTTT.

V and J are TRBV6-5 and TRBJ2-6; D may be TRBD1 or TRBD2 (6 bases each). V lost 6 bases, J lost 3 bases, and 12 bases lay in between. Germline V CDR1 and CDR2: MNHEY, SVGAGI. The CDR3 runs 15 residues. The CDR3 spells CASRRGRSGANVLTF. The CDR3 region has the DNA TGTGCCAGCAGAAGGGGGAGGAGTGGGGCCAACGTCCTGACTTTC.

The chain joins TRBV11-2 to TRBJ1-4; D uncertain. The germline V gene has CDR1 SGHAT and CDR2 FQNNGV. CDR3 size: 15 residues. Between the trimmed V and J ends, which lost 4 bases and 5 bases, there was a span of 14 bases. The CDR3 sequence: CASSSDRAVNEKLFF. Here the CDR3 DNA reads TGTGCCAGCAGCTCCGATCGGGCAGTAAATGAAAAACTGTTTTTT.

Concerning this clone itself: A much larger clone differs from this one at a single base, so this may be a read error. For the CDR3, the DNA is TGCAGCGCTCGGGATATAGGCGAAAAACTGTTTTTT. Its protein product is CSARDIGEKLFF. This rearrangement joins TRBV29-1 to TRBJ1-4; D not certain. Germline V gives CDR1 SQVTM, CDR2 ANQGSEA. This CDR3 spans 12 amino acids. Trimming took off 7 bases at V and 8 bases at J, with 14 bases between the two ends. The complete variable domain, with remaining parts taken from reference TRBV29-1 and TRBJ1-4, reads SAVISQKPSRDICQRGTSLTIQCQVDSQVTMMFWYRQQPGQSLTLIATANQGSEATYESGFVIDKFPISRPNLTFSTLTVSNMSPEDSSIYLCSARDIGEKLFFGSGTQLSVL.

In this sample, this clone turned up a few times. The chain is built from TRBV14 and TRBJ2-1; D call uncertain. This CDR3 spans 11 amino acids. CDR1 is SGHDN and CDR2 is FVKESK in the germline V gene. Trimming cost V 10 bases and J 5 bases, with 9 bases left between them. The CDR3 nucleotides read TGTGCCAACCTTCAGGACAATGAGCAGTTCTTC. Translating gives CANLQDNEQFF. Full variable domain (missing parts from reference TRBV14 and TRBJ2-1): EAGVTQFPSHSVIEKGQTVTLRCDPISGHDNLYWYRRVMGKEIKFLLHFVKESKQDESGMPNNRFLAERTGGTYSTLKVQPAELEDSGVYFCANLQDNEQFFGPGTRLTVL.

CDR3 region: CASSAGLADYEQYF. In DNA, the CDR3 is TGTGCCAGCAGCGCGGGTCTAGCGGATTACGAGCAGTACTTC. This sequence joins TRBV5-4 and TRBJ2-7; 7 nucleotides match TRBD2. The V segment lost 4 bases and the J segment 4 bases; nucleotides outside the gene matches: 8. The CDR3 is made up of 14 amino acids. The germline gives CDR1 SGHNT, CDR2 YYREEE (reference sequence).

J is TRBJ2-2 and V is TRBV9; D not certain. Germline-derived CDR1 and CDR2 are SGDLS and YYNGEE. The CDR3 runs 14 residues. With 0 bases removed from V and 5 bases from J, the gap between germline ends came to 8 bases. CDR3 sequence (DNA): TGTGCCAGCAGCGTAGCAACTATGACCGGGGAGCTGTTTTTT. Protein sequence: CASSVATMTGELFF.

This CDR3 is CASRARWQRQETQYF. The CDR3 DNA reads as TGTGCCAGCAGAGCCAGGTGGCAGCGCCAAGAGACCCAGTACTTC. This chain joins TRBV6-5 and TRBJ2-5; D unclear. CDR1 and CDR2 (germline): MNHEY, SVGAGI. There are 15 residues in the CDR3. Trimming pared 6 bases from V and 1 base from J, leaving 15 bases between.

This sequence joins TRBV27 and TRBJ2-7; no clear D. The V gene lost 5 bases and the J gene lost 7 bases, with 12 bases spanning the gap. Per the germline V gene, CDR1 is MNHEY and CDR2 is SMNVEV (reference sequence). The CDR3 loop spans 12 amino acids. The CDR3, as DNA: TGTGCCAGCAGTCCCCTGGCAGGTGAGCAGTACTTC. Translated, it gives CASSPLAGEQYF.

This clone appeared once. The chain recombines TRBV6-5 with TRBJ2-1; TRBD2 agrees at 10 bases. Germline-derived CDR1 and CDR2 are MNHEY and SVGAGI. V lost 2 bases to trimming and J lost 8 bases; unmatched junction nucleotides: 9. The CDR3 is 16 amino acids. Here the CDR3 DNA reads TGTGCCAGCAGTTACCTCCGGACTAGCGGTCTCGATGAGCAGTTCTTC. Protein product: CASSYLRTSGLDEQFF.

CDR3 nucleotide sequence: TGCGCCAGCAGCGAATCAACGGCAACTAGCGGGAGGGACCTCACAGATACGCAGTATTTT. Protein sequence: CASSESTATSGRDLTDTQYF. V usage is TRBV4-3 and J usage is TRBJ2-3, with 13 bases aligning to TRBD2. After removal of 5 bases from V and 2 bases from J, the junction contained 16 bases not matched to a gene. CDR1 and CDR2 from the germline V gene are LGHNA and YSLEER. The CDR3 runs to 20 residues.